This T cell receptor (beta chain) was sequenced during a study of T cells in Graves' hyperthyroidism and ophthalmopathy. PBMCs were sourced from approximately 10 ml fresh peripheral blood. The V gene end was trimmed by 4 bases and the J gene end by 10 bases; junction bases not matched to a gene: 6. The CDR3 covers 13 residues. CDR1 and CDR2 from the germline V gene are MGHRA and YSYEKL. This clonotype turned up a few times. Its antigen is not identified. Findings of the study overall: Ophthalmopathy could be told apart from stable hyperthyroidism with a 13 V-J model.

Amplified regions were TCR beta CDR3 sequences from RNA transcripts. The HTBI primer set was used in a first-round RT-PCR of the TCR CDR3. Each CDR3 protein is one row after TCRdb ran MiXCR on the multiplex PCR reads. The table lists about 380,000 distinct CDR3 sequences, under 20% of them singletons. J is TRBJ2-1 and V is TRBV4-1, with 8 nucleotides matching TRBD1. The source of this sequence is a man between 18 and 29 years old with Graves' ophthalmopathy. Sequencing was done on a sample of blood. This CDR3 is CASSRAGGGEQFF. For the CDR3, the DNA is TGCGCCAGCAGCCGAGCAGGGGGCGGAGAGCAGTTCTTC.